This T cell receptor beta chain was sequenced for a study of siplizumab effects on memory and regulatory T cells. Overall study results and limits: The naive T cell population seemed more diverse than memory cells and seemed a major contributor to the alloresponse. Naive or memory phenotype assignment was not possible for roughly 75-97% of proliferating CD4+ or CD8+ clones.

Trimming stripped 0 bases from V and 7 bases from J, with 12 bases between. The length of the CDR3 is 14 residues. In germline, CDR1 is MDHEN, CDR2 SYDVKM. Details on this clone: Antigen unknown.

Per sample, the assay covered roughly 10^5 TCR templates. Produced via immunoSEQ multiplex PCR; TCRdb's table is partial and in-frame only. The data show approximately 97,000 clones, roughly 90% seen once. The sequence came from a human donor in good health. The genes are TRBV28 and TRBJ1-1; D uncertain. Sample: CD4+ T cells sorted from blood. The CDR3 DNA reads TGTGCCAGCAGTTTATGGAGCCGGGCCGGTGAAGCTTTCTTT. Its protein is CASSLWSRAGEAFF.